This TCR beta chain derives from a study of regulatory T cells in long-lasting Graves disease. Broader study findings: There were preferences for TRBV28, TRBJ1-2 and TRBJ2-5 in persistent disease. Patients with persistent Graves' had lower TCR diversity than newly diagnosed patients.

This CDR3 has 14 amino acids. The germline V gene encodes CDR1 DFQATT and CDR2 SNEGSKA (reference sequence). As for this clonotype: The antigen is undetermined. A read error may be the cause here, since a much bigger clone is one base away.

CDR3-region Arm-PCR and iRepertoire HTBI primers produced the TCR beta libraries. TCRdb ran MiXCR on the multiplex PCR reads and lists one entry per CDR3 protein. The profile shows a few hundred thousand distinct CDR3 sequences, roughly 21% of them singletons. The time point here: persistent/refractory GD, antithyroid drugs over 5 years with positive TRAb. The TCR library was made from RNA extracted from PBMCs. The rearrangement joins TRBV20-1 to TRBJ2-5; 10 nucleotides match TRBD2. Material: peripheral blood mononuclear cells (PBMCs), obtained when the disease was refractory, from a patient treated with antithyroid drugs. This clonotype originated in a female donor with Graves disease. The CDR3 loop is CSAQLAGYQEAQYF. Written as DNA, the CDR3 is TGCAGTGCCCAACTAGCGGGGTACCAAGAGGCCCAGTACTTC.